The 3 T cell receptor beta chains reported below all come from one sample, sequenced in a study of PD-1 blockade in mismatch repair-deficient tumors listed by TCRdb under 2017. The sample's time point label, in plain terms: peripheral blood before pembrolizumab. The library relied on the immunoSEQ multiplex PCR assay. TCRdb limited this immuneACCESS table to in-frame rearrangements with V and J called. A share of clones is missing; checked studies link under half to unresolved V genes, and the rest is unexplained. The sample table contains 50,000 or so clones; only one count was recorded for 70% to 85% of them. Together, the top ten hold about 3.5% of the sample. The specimen comprised PBMCs, sampled before pembrolizumab treatment. The receptors stem from an adult with mismatch repair-deficient cancer.

CDR3 sequence (DNA): TGTGCCAGCAGCGTAACTCTAGCTCGTAATGAGCAGTTCTTC. Its translation is CASSVTLARNEQFF. The chain couples TRBV7-6 to TRBJ2-1; possible D gene TRBD2, 5 bases. V was cut by 5 bases and J by 7 bases, with 15 bases left in between. Germline loops: CDR1 SGHVS, CDR2 FNYEAQ. This CDR3 is 14 amino acids long.

The V gene is TRBV11-1, the J gene TRBJ2-6; D perhaps matches TRBD1 (5 bases). From germline, CDR1 is SGHAT and CDR2 FQDESV (reference sequence). Between the trimmed V and J ends, which lost 5 bases and 0 bases, there was a span of 8 bases. This CDR3 contains 15 residues. In nucleotides, the CDR3 is TGTGCCAGCAGCCGACAGAGCTCTGGGGCCAACGTCCTGACTTTC. It translates to CASSRQSSGANVLTF.

J is TRBJ2-7 and V is TRBV5-6, with a tentative D call TRBD1 (6 bases). Germline CDR1 SGHDT, CDR2 YYEEEE. Trimming stripped 0 bases from V and 3 bases from J, with 13 bases between. CDR3 size: 15 residues. CDR3 sequence: CASSLDSGHNYEQYF. The CDR3 DNA follows: TGTGCCAGCAGCTTGGATTCGGGACATAACTACGAGCAGTACTTC. The entire variable domain, with the rest obtained from reference TRBV5-6 and TRBJ2-7, is as follows: DAGVTQSPTHLIKTRGQQVTLRCSPKSGHDTVSWYQQALGQGPQFIFQYYEEEERQRGNFPDRFSGHQFPNYSSELNVNALLLGDSALYLCASSLDSGHNYEQYFGPGTRLTVT.